Listed here is a single T cell receptor beta chain. This sample was included in a study of technical replicates of blood from several donors. The CDR3 has 15 residues. Per germline, CDR1 SGHTA and CDR2 FQGNSA. Trimming stripped 1 base from V and 0 bases from J, with 9 bases between. Method: immunoSEQ multiplex PCR; TCRdb's copy keeps in-frame clones and lacks some. The table lists roughly 93,000 clones, 95% of them singletons. Sequenced: T cells isolated from PBMCs. V and J are TRBV7-2 and TRBJ1-1, with a tentative D call TRBD1 (6 bases). The sequence came from a human donor in good health. CDR3: CASSLVSGVNTEAFF. CDR3 nucleotides: TGTGCCAGCAGCTTAGTCTCAGGGGTGAACACTGAAGCTTTCTTT.